The T cell receptor (beta chain) under discussion was sequenced for a study of glioma-infiltrating T cells after dendritic cell vaccination. Study-level information: Samples are from glioblastoma patients in Phase I and II dendritic cell vaccine trials. Overall study results and limits: Higher pretreatment TIL content predicted longer progression-free time and survival.

Primers: 60 V beta forward and 13 J beta reverse. Measured with immunoSEQ multiplex PCR; TCRdb has only the in-frame clones, and not every one. The data contain more than 45,000 clones, about 80% of them singletons. The sample's time point: after dendritic cell vaccination, including at tumor progression/relapse. Remarks on this clone: The antigen remains undetermined.

The V gene's germline CDR1 is SGHTS and CDR2 YDEGEE. Trimming took 1 base from V and 4 from J, leaving 15 bases between them. CDR3 length equals 17 residues. The chain carries TRBV5-8 and TRBJ2-6; the D gene is possibly TRBD1 (6 bases). The TCR comes from a human donor with glioblastoma. Sequencing was performed on blood, taken after dendritic cell vaccination. For the CDR3, the DNA is TGTGCCAGCAGCTTGTCAGGGGAGTTAGGGGGGGCCAACGTCCTGACTTTC. Translation gives CASSLSGELGGANVLTF.